This record concerns one TCR beta chain sequence. What this receptor recognizes is not known. It has no much larger one-base neighbor in the sample; base qualities were not kept. TCR CDR3 regions were amplified from genomic DNA by multiplex PCR using the deep immunoSEQ assay. For each cell subset, the extracted genomic DNA was distributed evenly across all wells of several immunoSEQ 96-well plates, and each plate served as one replicate. For sorted subsets, approximately 0.2 ug of genomic DNA, equivalent to roughly 30,000 T cell genomes, went into each replicate PCR. Purified libraries were quantified with a Qubit 3.0 fluorometer, sized on a Bioanalyzer 2100, and re-quantified with the KAPA Library Quantification kit. Each immunoSEQ 96-well plate was sequenced on its own single-read 150-cycle Illumina NextSeq 550 flow cell. The authors processed their data as follows. Because the immunoSEQ output held only junctional sequences and lacked quality scores, the filtering could not match the filtering applied to full-length reads. To assign V/J genes and CDR3, sequences were annotated using PyIR, a Python wrapper for IgBLAST v1.9, with IMGT germline references. Reads with weak V/J assignments (E-value above 1e-6), missing CDR3, stop codons, out-of-frame junctions, or ambiguous translated residues were removed. V3J clonotypes were defined by identical inferred V gene, J gene, and CDR3 amino acid sequence. Percentage overlap between repertoires was calculated by dividing the number of shared unique clonotypes by the size of the smaller repertoire. Repertoire richness was assessed with RTK rarefaction, the Chao1 estimator, and Recon v2.1 estimates of unobserved clonotypes. Generation probabilities were computed with OLGA for all TCRbeta clonotypes obtained by the gDNA method from a few donors. The table was pulled from immuneACCESS by TCRdb, which kept in-frame rearrangements only. Such tables lose some clones; where checked, under half of the loss comes from unresolved V genes, and the rest has no known cause. Clone size and the V and J calls come from that table; the DNA yielded D and trimming. The sample contains fewer than 350,000 clones, roughly 84% of them found a single time. Jointly, the top ten make up 15% to 20% of the sample.

The sample is drawn from a study of shared clonotypes between healthy human individuals (dated by TCRdb to between 2020 and 2021). Study-wide context: A few men and a couple of women, aged 18 to 49 years, made up the cohort. To increase sequencing depth and limit assay-specific biases, different laboratories used diverse techniques to prepare libraries and sequence TCR repertoires. For each donor, CD4 naive and CD4 memory were each given three plates, CD8 naive was given two plates, and CD8 memory was given one plate. To estimate repertoire size and how much clonotypes are shared between individuals, the study performed deep sequencing of blood TCR repertoires from a handful of healthy adults. Each donor's leukapheresis produced roughly between roughly 0.9 and 8.9 billion PBMCs. Overall study outcomes, separate from this receptor: Pairwise subsampling indicated that sequencing depth was expected to affect the degree of clonotype sharing among donors. Clonotypes shared by all four sorted-subset donors showed higher generation probabilities than non-shared clonotypes. Estimated clonotype richness was generally larger for naive than for memory subsets. Sampling was restricted to blood, and TCR repertoires in tissue are likely to differ from TCR repertoires in blood. The genetic and exposure-history diversity represented was limited by the small number of donors. About 5% of naive CD4, around 3.6% of naive CD8, about 2.1% of memory CD4, and around 0.42% of memory CD8 clonotypes were shared across several donors. Rarefaction of sorted-subset datasets indicated incomplete sequencing despite the large sequencing depth.

Here V drops 4 bases and J drops 6 bases, and the junction holds 9 bases not matched to any gene. From a lookup of the germline V gene (reference sequence), CDR1 and CDR2 are SGHNT and YYREEE. From the cysteine through the phenylalanine, the CDR3 covers 15 amino acids. Only the CDR3 region is kept as DNA, spanning 45 bases read in frame from base 1. The donors were healthy, HIV-negative adults who had no recently reported acute infections or vaccinations. Every donor was a Caucasian adult living in Nashville, Tennessee, USA. CD8 memory samples consisted of magnetically selected CD45RO+ cells combined with CCR7-negative CD45RA+ effector memory (TemRA) cells. After blood collection by leukapheresis, PBMCs were isolated using Ficoll-Histopaque density gradient centrifugation and then cryopreserved in the vapor phase of liquid nitrogen. Analytical flow cytometry was used to check the purity and quantity of each magnetically sorted T cell population. Each sorted fraction had its genomic DNA isolated and then quantified by UV absorbance on a Nanodrop 2000c.

This clonotype was obtained from a man aged 18 to 30 in good health. The specimen was memory CD8+ T cells sorted from blood. The sample's cell subset or site, from its label and the paper: CD45RO+ cells pooled with CCR7-negative TemRA cells. This chain joins TRBV5-4 to TRBJ2-1; a stretch of 8 junction bases matches TRBD2. The CDR3 protein is CASSPVSGSINEQFF. The nucleotide sequence is given as TGTGCCAGCAGCCCCGTGAGCGGGAGTATCAATGAGCAGTTCTTC.